A single sample is the source of the 30 T cell receptor beta chains below, sequenced in a study of blood T cell repertoires in COVID-19. Profiled with immunoSEQ multiplex PCR; TCRdb holds only in-frame clones, not every one. The data hold more than 150,000 clones, with approximately 85% observed a single time. Specimen: peripheral blood. These receptors were taken from a woman aged 80 or over with acute or convalescent COVID-19.

The chain is built from TRBV7-3 and TRBJ2-3; 9 bases map to TRBD1. CDR3 length: 15 amino acids. Germline CDR1 SGHTA, CDR2 FQGTGA. The V gene end was trimmed by 4 bases and the J gene end by 2 bases; junction bases not matched to a gene: 4. For the CDR3, the DNA is TGTGCCAGCAGCTCTCGGACAGGGGCCACAGATACGCAGTATTTT. This sequence encodes CASSSRTGATDTQYF. Combining the CDR3 with reference TRBV7-3 and TRBJ2-3 gives the whole variable domain GAGVSQTPSNKVTEKGKYVELRCDPISGHTALYWYRQSLGQGPEFLIYFQGTGAADDSGLPNDRFFAVRPEGSVSTLKIQRTERGDSAVYLCASSSRTGATDTQYFGPGTRLTVL.

The chain is built from TRBV6-5 and TRBJ1-1; 7 positions match TRBD1. The CDR3 covers 13 residues. Germline CDR1 is MNHEY and CDR2 is SVGAGI. Germline trimming cut 2 bases from V and 7 bases from J; bases unmatched to any gene: 4. Here the CDR3 reads CASSYTQGGEAFF. In DNA form, the CDR3 reads TGTGCCAGCAGTTACACCCAGGGGGGTGAAGCTTTCTTT.

The chain combines TRBV9 with TRBJ2-5; possible D gene TRBD2, 5 bases. Trimming stripped 3 bases from V and 4 bases from J, with 16 bases between. The CDR3 loop spans 15 amino acids. CDR1 and CDR2 (germline): SGDLS, YYNGEE. Written as DNA, the CDR3 is TGTGCCAGCAGCGCCAACACCGGGGTGAGAGAGACCCAGTACTTC. Its translation: CASSANTGVRETQYF.

V gene TRBV5-1 combines with J gene TRBJ1-4, with D hard to call. The CDR3 has 16 residues. V was trimmed by 4 bases and J by 2 bases, leaving 15 bases between them. The germline CDR1 and CDR2 sequences are SGHRS and YFSETQ. The CDR3 DNA reads TGCGCCAGCAGCGTCGCCGGGAGGAGCACTAATGAAAAACTGTTTTTT. This encodes CASSVAGRSTNEKLFF.

This clone has just one count. V and J are TRBV6-1 and TRBJ2-7, with 13 bases aligning to TRBD2. CDR1 and CDR2 (germline): MNHNS, SASEGT. The junction had 6 bases not matched to a gene; V was cut back by 7 bases and J by 6 bases. This CDR3 is built from 14 residues. The CDR3 bases are TGTGCCAGCAAGGGAACTAGCGGGAGGGGCGAGCAGTACTTC. Its protein product is CASKGTSGRGEQYF.

The J gene is TRBJ2-2, the V gene TRBV18; D not certain. The CDR3 runs to 14 residues. Deletions cut 3 bases from V and 4 bases from J, with 9 bases between. CDR1 is KGHSH and CDR2 is LQKENI in the germline V gene. Written as DNA, the CDR3 is TGTGCCAGCTCACCGTCCACGAGCACCGGGGAGCTGTTTTTT. Translation gives CASSPSTSTGELFF. Full variable domain (remainder filled in from reference TRBV18 and TRBJ2-2): NAGVMQNPRHLVRRRGQEARLRCSPMKGHSHVYWYRQLPEEGLKFMVYLQKENIIDESGMPKERFSAEFPKEGPSILRIQQVVRGDSAAYFCASSPSTSTGELFFGEGSRLTVL.

This clone was seen once. The CDR3 is CASSFLTGGNTEAFF. CDR3 DNA sequence: TGTGCCAGCAGCTTCCTGACAGGGGGCAACACTGAAGCTTTCTTT. This chain links TRBV7-9 with TRBJ1-1, with 10 nucleotides matching TRBD1. Germline V gene sequence: CDR1 SEHNR, CDR2 FQNEAQ (reference sequence). V shed 3 bases, J shed 2 bases, and the junction held 3 bases outside the gene matches. The CDR3 has 15 residues.

The chain uses TRBV27 and TRBJ2-1; the D gene is possibly TRBD2 (6 bases). CDR3 length: 13 amino acids. Trimming cost V 9 bases and J 2 bases, with 11 bases left between them. Germline V gene data show CDR1 as MNHEY and CDR2 as SMNVEV (reference sequence). CDR3 residues: CASGRSTYNEQFF. DNA of the CDR3: TGTGCCAGTGGGAGGTCAACCTACAATGAGCAGTTCTTC.

The chain combines TRBV10-3 with TRBJ1-1; possibly TRBD1 for D (6 bases). CDR1 and CDR2 from the germline V gene are ENHRY and SYGVKD. The CDR3 loop spans 12 amino acids. V lost 2 bases and J lost 6, with 7 bases in between. CDR3 DNA: TGTGCCATCAGTGAGGGGGGCTCTGAAGCTTTCTTT. This encodes CAISEGGSEAFF.

This rearrangement joins TRBV20-1 to TRBJ1-5; no reliable D call. The germline CDR1 and CDR2 sequences are DFQATT and SNEGSKA (reference sequence). This CDR3 is built from 11 residues. V dropped 3 bases and J dropped 5 bases, with 5 bases sitting between them. The CDR3 DNA follows: TGCAGTGCTAGGCCGGATCAGCCCCAGCATTTT. Protein sequence: CSARPDQPQHF.

V and J are TRBV7-9 and TRBJ2-7, with a possible D match to TRBD1 (5 bases). The CDR3 contains 13 residues. Germline V lookup: CDR1 SEHNR, CDR2 FQNEAQ (reference sequence). V was clipped by 8 bases and J by 3 bases, with 14 bases between them. CDR3 residues: CASVRQGSYEQYF. As DNA, the CDR3 is TGTGCCAGCGTTCGGCAGGGAAGCTACGAGCAGTACTTC.

The chain joins TRBV20-1 to TRBJ1-1; TRBD1 agrees at 7 bases. Germline lookup yields CDR1 DFQATT and CDR2 SNEGSKA (reference sequence). The V segment lost 3 bases and the J segment 1 base; nucleotides outside the gene matches: 5. This CDR3 comprises 14 residues. The CDR3 here is CSASLTGKNTEAFF. The CDR3 coding sequence is TGCAGTGCTAGTTTGACAGGGAAGAACACTGAAGCTTTCTTT.

The chain employs TRBV7-2 and TRBJ2-5; 8 bases are shared with TRBD2. The ends lost 8 bases at V and 6 bases at J; junction bases unmatched: 14. Germline CDR1 reads SGHTA; CDR2 reads FQGNSA. CDR3 size: 15 residues. Written as DNA, the CDR3 is TGTGCCAGCTGCCCCCCCCGGGGGGGCCTAAAGACCCAGTACTTC. It is translated as CASCPPRGGLKTQYF.

The V gene is TRBV6-5, the J gene TRBJ2-1; 10 bases map to TRBD1. The CDR3 is 15 amino acids. The V segment lost 4 bases and the J segment 8 bases; nucleotides outside the gene matches: 8. Germline CDR1 and CDR2: MNHEY and SVGAGI. In nucleotides, the CDR3 is TGTGCCAGCAGTTCGACAGGGGGCGCGAACTATGAGCAGTTCTTC. It encodes CASSSTGGANYEQFF.

This clone showed up just once. The chain is built from TRBV14 and TRBJ2-1; 8 bases are shared with TRBD2. V dropped 0 bases and J dropped 3; count of bases not matched to a gene: 7. CDR1 is SGHDN, CDR2 FVKESK, per germline. The CDR3 is 17 residues long. The CDR3 nucleotides read TGTGCCAGCAGCCAAGAACCCGGGGGGGTTCTCTACAATGAGCAGTTCTTC. It is translated as CASSQEPGGVLYNEQFF. Complete variable domain (other parts from reference TRBV14 and TRBJ2-1): EAGVTQFPSHSVIEKGQTVTLRCDPISGHDNLYWYRRVMGKEIKFLLHFVKESKQDESGMPNNRFLAERTGGTYSTLKVQPAELEDSGVYFCASSQEPGGVLYNEQFFGPGTRLTVL.

DNA for the CDR3: TGTGCCAGCAGTGAGGTAGGGGTGGAAACAGATACGCAGTATTTT. It codes for CASSEVGVETDTQYF. The chain recombines TRBV2 with TRBJ2-3; D possibly corresponds to TRBD1 (5 bases). Germline V gene lookup returns CDR1 SNHLY and CDR2 FYNNEI. The CDR3 covers 15 residues. V was trimmed by 3 bases and J by 3 bases, leaving 13 bases between them.

J is TRBJ1-1 and V is TRBV5-6; D unclear. The V end lost 4 bases, the J end lost 5 bases, and 6 bases lay between the germline ends. Germline V gene data show CDR1 as SGHDT and CDR2 as YYEEEE. The CDR3 length is 11 residues. CDR3 region: CASSRRTEAFF. The CDR3 DNA follows: TGTGCCAGCAGCCGGAGAACTGAAGCTTTCTTT. Based on the CDR3 plus reference TRBV5-6 and TRBJ1-1, the full variable domain is DAGVTQSPTHLIKTRGQQVTLRCSPKSGHDTVSWYQQALGQGPQFIFQYYEEEERQRGNFPDRFSGHQFPNYSSELNVNALLLGDSALYLCASSRRTEAFFGQGTRLTVV.

The chain employs TRBV10-3 and TRBJ1-1; D may be TRBD1 (6 bases). This CDR3 is 14 amino acids long. The V gene's germline CDR1 is ENHRY and CDR2 SYGVKD. V was clipped by 4 bases and J by 3 bases, with 12 bases between them. Here the CDR3 DNA reads TGTGCCATCAGTGCCTTCGAGGGGGACACTGAAGCTTTCTTT. Protein product: CAISAFEGDTEAFF.

This sequence joins TRBV5-4 and TRBJ1-3; a possible D gene is TRBD1 (5 bases). CDR3 length: 14 residues. Trimming shortened V by 0 bases and J by 6 bases, and 10 bases separated the two germline ends. Germline loops: CDR1 SGHNT, CDR2 YYREEE (reference sequence). CDR3 amino acids: CASSLAGSANTIYF. DNA for the CDR3: TGTGCCAGCAGCTTGGCAGGGTCGGCAAACACCATATATTTT.

Note on this clone: In the same sample, other DNA sequences code for this CDR3. The chain is built from TRBV10-3 and TRBJ1-2, with 8 bases fitting TRBD1. CDR1 and CDR2 (germline): ENHRY, SYGVKD. The CDR3 has 13 amino acids. The trim removed 4 bases at V and 5 bases at J, leaving 3 bases unmatched. The CDR3 is CAISGQGSYGYTF. DNA of the CDR3: TGTGCCATCAGTGGACAGGGGAGTTATGGCTACACCTTC.

The chain couples TRBV15 to TRBJ1-4; D not certain. Germline V lookup: CDR1 LNHNV, CDR2 YYDKDF (reference sequence). Between the trimmed V and J ends, which lost 0 bases and 6 bases, there was a span of 14 bases. The CDR3 has 16 residues. The CDR3 spells CATSRDGQQTYEKLFF. The CDR3 DNA is TGTGCCACCAGCAGAGATGGTCAACAGACATATGAAAAACTGTTTTTT.

This clone has only a few counts. This chain connects TRBV6-1 to TRBJ1-2; D is undetermined. V lost 2 bases, J lost 4 bases, and 11 bases lay in between. Germline V lookup: CDR1 MNHNS, CDR2 SASEGT. This CDR3 is 14 amino acids long. CDR3 sequence: CASSERGRGYGYTF. The CDR3 bases are TGTGCCAGCAGTGAAAGAGGGAGAGGCTATGGCTACACCTTC.

The chain recombines TRBV11-2 with TRBJ2-7, with 9 bases identical to TRBD2. CDR1 and CDR2 from the germline V gene are SGHAT and FQNNGV. The V and J ends lost 4 bases and 0 bases, in that order; junction bases with no gene match: 4. This CDR3 is 15 amino acids long. The CDR3 is CASSYGTSSSYEQYF. The CDR3 DNA follows: TGTGCCAGCAGCTACGGGACTAGCAGCTCCTACGAGCAGTACTTC.

The chain links TRBV5-1 to TRBJ1-1, with D possibly matching TRBD1 (5 bases). The CDR3 covers 15 residues. With 4 bases removed from V and 2 bases from J, the gap between germline ends came to 15 bases. Germline CDR1 SGHRS, CDR2 YFSETQ. The CDR3 sequence: CASSVSGGYNTEAFF. The CDR3 bases are TGCGCCAGCAGCGTTTCCGGGGGTTATAACACTGAAGCTTTCTTT.

The chain couples TRBV5-5 to TRBJ2-5; D unclear. V was trimmed by 3 bases and J by 0 bases, leaving 6 bases between them. CDR3 size: 13 residues. CDR1 and CDR2 (germline): SGHKS, YYEKEE (reference sequence). The CDR3 nucleotides read TGTGCCAGCAGCTCCCCTTACCAAGAGACCCAGTACTTC. As protein: CASSSPYQETQYF.

CDR3 nucleotide sequence: TGTGCCAGCTCACCACCGAACATCTACGAGCAGTACTTC. This gives the protein CASSPPNIYEQYF. The gene calls are TRBV18 and TRBJ2-7; no firm D call. V was cut by 0 bases and J by 3 bases, with 6 bases left in between. This CDR3 region has 13 residues. CDR1 is KGHSH, CDR2 LQKENI, per germline.

J is TRBJ1-1 and V is TRBV6-4; the D gene is possibly TRBD1 (6 bases). V was trimmed by 3 bases and J by 11 bases, leaving 16 bases between them. This CDR3 spans 13 amino acids. Germline CDR1 MRHNA, CDR2 SNTAGT. Here the CDR3 DNA reads TGTGCCAGCAGTGAGGAAGGGGGAGCAAAGGCTTTCTTT. It is translated as CASSEEGGAKAFF.

The chain is built from TRBV19 and TRBJ1-1; D gene unclear. CDR1 is LNHDA, CDR2 SQIVND, per germline (reference sequence). Trimming removed 5 bases at V and 1 base at J, with 11 bases between. The CDR3 consists of 14 residues. Here the CDR3 reads CASSFSERNTEAFF. The CDR3 nucleotides are TGTGCCAGTAGTTTTTCGGAGAGGAACACTGAAGCTTTCTTT.

Notes on this clone: Other DNA sequences in the same sample also yield this CDR3. This chain uses TRBV11-2 with TRBJ1-2; 7 bases map to TRBD1. In germline, CDR1 is SGHAT, CDR2 FQNNGV. V lost 5 bases and J lost 4; bases outside the gene matches: 1. The CDR3 has 12 residues. In nucleotides, the CDR3 is TGTGCCAGCAGCCCAGGGGGCTATGGCTACACCTTC. Translated, it gives CASSPGGYGYTF. The complete variable domain, with remaining parts taken from reference TRBV11-2 and TRBJ1-2, reads EAGVAQSPRYKIIEKRQSVAFWCNPISGHATLYWYQQILGQGPKLLIQFQNNGVVDDSQLPKDRFSAERLKGVDSTLKIQPAKLEDSAVYLCASSPGGYGYTFGSGTRLTVV.

The V call is TRBV25-1, the J call TRBJ2-7; D is perhaps TRBD2 (6 bases). This CDR3 region has 17 residues. The germline gives CDR1 MGHDK, CDR2 SYGVNS. Trimming took off 0 bases at V and 6 bases at J, with 21 bases between the two ends. The CDR3 loop is CASSEYRAGTKGLEQYF. DNA for the CDR3: TGTGCCAGCAGTGAATATCGCGCGGGAACTAAGGGGCTCGAGCAGTACTTC.